This entry is about one T cell receptor beta chain. A few counts support this clone. Its target antigen remains unknown. Base qualities are not at hand, and no much larger clone is one base apart. The cohort was made up of 650 to 700 healthy bone marrow donors. All cohort members were sampled while nominally healthy, although unrecorded immune exposures were likely present. The donor was CMV seronegative and was included in the group of several hundred seronegative cohort members. A peripheral blood sample was provided by each donor, and peripheral blood mononuclear cells were used for TCR beta sequencing. The Qiagen DNeasy Blood Extraction Kit was used to extract genomic DNA from the blood cell samples. The sample is drawn from a study of cytomegalovirus exposure and HLA in healthy donors (dated by TCRdb to about 2017). Turning to the overall study: An earlier analysis of 587 of the donors reported 250 to 300 Gb of sequence data and about 100 million unique TCR beta sequences from 150 million to 200 million T cells. In addition to the first cohort of 666 subjects, a separate validation cohort of approximately 120 different subjects was used. The T cell repertoires of 666 subjects were profiled by immunosequencing and related to cytomegalovirus serostatus. An early release that covered about 600 HLA-typed donors contained about 300 gigabases of sequencing data and about 93 million unique TCR sequences. The study aimed to test whether cataloging public T cell receptors could reveal signatures of past pathogen exposure. The study combined high-throughput TCR immunosequencing, statistical association of individual TCRs with disease status, and machine learning to predict cytomegalovirus infection status. In a later genetic analysis, genome-wide SNP genotypes for about three fifths of the roughly 670 donors were used, and that subset was treated as a discovery cohort. To decide whether each TCR beta V gene segment behaved as functional or pseudogenic, an earlier analysis of 587 of the donors relied on high-throughput TCR beta sequencing. Every repertoire in the discovery cohort had been generated on one and the same sequencing platform. The later analysis used no new phenotypic data to find candidate immune exposures, relying instead on TCR beta sequences and their occurrence across donors. Alongside the repertoire data, information on donor age, sex, ethnicity and CMV serostatus was compiled. The number of donors typed differed by locus, with roughly 620-630 for A, B, C, DRB1 and DQB1, more than 500 for DQA1, under 610 for DPA1, and some 470 for DPB1. To study patterns of TCR occurrence, a later analysis re-analyzed previously published TCR beta repertoires from several hundred donors and added high-resolution HLA genotyping. Of the roughly 400 genotyped donors, approximately 83% fell in the genetic ancestry cluster associated with self-reported Caucasian donors. HLA typing covered class I and class II loci at four-digit resolution. On average, over 200,000 unique TCR beta nucleotide sequences were sequenced per donor among 398 genotyped donors of the cohort, with about 19% of those sequences being non-productive. Several DR-DQ haplotypes were treated as single units for association and clustering because of strong linkage in the cohort.

Study-level results and caveats: The classifier was reported to diagnose cytomegalovirus status with high specificity and sensitivity in both the original and validation cohorts. Because counts were too low, some 16 rarely observed V segments, including chromosome 9 orphons, were excluded from the earlier analysis of under 650 of the donors. A later analysis reported that several top co-occurrence clusters appeared linked to parvovirus B19, influenza, CMV and Epstein-Barr virus. Most CMV-associated TCR beta chains appeared to be HLA-restricted in a later analysis, and the HLA associations seemed to be driven largely by CMV exposure. A later genetic analysis reported fewer N-insertions in productive TCRs among donors in an Asian-associated ancestry cluster than the approximately 700-donor mean. A later genetic analysis associated a missense DCLRE1C variant with V-gene and J-gene trimming of TCR beta chains, and an independent cohort replicated the association. According to a later analysis, TCR association rates differed among HLA loci, with DRB1 alleles showing the most associated TCRs and HLA-C alleles showing the fewest. This cohort had only TCR beta chains sequenced, and the lack of alpha or paired-chain data limited which features could be detected. A total of about 180 TCR beta chains were listed by the study as associated with cytomegalovirus. Most TCR sequences were observed very rarely across donors, whereas some public TCRs were present in many individuals. In a later analysis, HLA-associated TCR beta chains showed more clonal expansion and lower generation probabilities than non-associated chains that were equally common. Because HLA typing was missing for some donors at each locus, association tests included only the typed subset. When HLA alleles, especially DR and DQ, strongly co-occurred, TCR associations were difficult to assign to individual alleles. A later analysis associated 15,000 to 20,000 TCR beta sequences with specific HLA alleles at a false discovery rate of 0.05. In vitro tests confirmed that three of the cytomegalovirus-associated TCR beta chains recognize cytomegalovirus antigens. In an earlier analysis of roughly 500 of the donors, most TCR beta V segments appeared in productive rearrangements about 87% or about 30% of the time, broadly matching IMGT annotations. A further reported finding was that TCR beta sequences accurately predicted the HLA-A and HLA-B alleles for most subjects in the first cohort. The sequencing pipeline was judged likely to have produced a cluster of highly shared sequence variants as a technical artifact. The authors suggested that the approach could potentially be generalized to other disease states and immunological phenotypes. Immune exposure information for the cohort was limited to CMV serostatus. The presence/absence analyses assumed that sequencing depth was roughly uniform across donors, and that assumption may not be true. Linkage disequilibrium might explain the correlated functional status among segregating V segments, but an unknown experimental factor could not be ruled out.

Libraries were built with the immunoSEQ multiplex PCR assay. The multiplex PCR relied on a mix of 60 forward primers for TCR Vbeta segments and 13 reverse primers for TCR Jbeta segments. The CDR3 region of rearranged TCR beta genes was amplified from genomic DNA by a multiplex PCR assay. On the Illumina HiSeq System, the amplified TCR beta libraries were sequenced as 87-base-pair reads. Turning to the authors' computational methods: Across the roughly 700 repertoires, a later analysis counted some 81 million unique TCR beta chains, roughly 11 million of which were shared by at least two donors. A nearest-neighbor algorithm error-corrected the raw reads and collapsed the reads into unique sequences, merging closely related sequences to remove PCR and sequencing errors. Alignment of CDR3 sequences to IMGT reference sequences was used to assign V, D and J gene segments. For a sequence to be retained, a match of at least six nucleotides was required to both a V gene segment and a J gene segment. A rearrangement counted as productive if the CDR3 had no stop codons and remained in frame with V and J, and every other rearrangement counted as non-productive. Following IMGT convention, CDR3 was defined as the stretch from the second conserved V-encoded cysteine up to the conserved J-encoded phenylalanine. The earlier analysis of roughly 590 of the donors excluded sequences that lacked an unambiguous match to a single V gene segment. An earlier analysis of some 500 of the donors classified V segments as functional when productive rearrangements were above 56.7% and as segregating when the standard deviation between donors was above 5%. A statistical classification framework was developed to diagnose cytomegalovirus status using the catalog of TCR beta chain sequences. In a later analysis, V and J genes were assigned by comparing TCR nucleotide sequences against IMGT/GENE-DB human TR gene sequences. The TCRdist pipeline was used in a later analysis to assign CDR3 sequences and most-parsimonious VDJ recombination scenarios. In a later analysis, each TCR beta chain was defined by its CDR3 amino acid sequence together with its V-gene family, and reads without a unique V-gene family were excluded. In a later analysis, fewer than 650 highly shared, low-generation-probability nucleotide sequences were removed to address suspected cross-contamination and a sequencing artifact. For each public chain, a later analysis derived a clonal expansion index from normalized ranks of inferred template counts within each repertoire. Generation probabilities in a later analysis came from a VDJ recombination model fitted to out-of-frame rearrangements, and those results were checked against IGoR. In a later analysis, TCR-TCR, TCR-HLA and TCR-CMV co-occurrence was scored with hypergeometric tests, and a repertoire-size bias correction was applied to TCR pairs. False discovery rates were estimated in a later analysis by permuting HLA or CMV assignments 20 times. In a later analysis, co-occurring TCRs were grouped using DBSCAN, with TCRdist sequence similarity added in when clustering inside HLA-allele-positive subsets. Co-occurrence clustering excluded repertoires with fewer than 30,000 or more than 120,000 public chains, plus five with anomalous nucleotide sharing. The table comes from immuneACCESS by way of TCRdb, which keeps in-frame sequences with V and J called. Part of the clones is missing from these tables; in studies checked, under half for an unresolved V gene and the rest for unknown reasons. V, J and clone size are taken as reported in that table, and D and trimming were inferred from the DNA itself. The sample profile shows tens of thousands of clones; approximately 80% of them were found once. About 1.9% of the sample is in the top ten clones.

Sequencing was carried out using PBMCs. This receptor was taken from a woman aged 25-40 years in good health and CMV-seronegative.

The CDR3 has the sequence CASSFHRPYGYTF. The nucleotides read TGTGCCAGCAGCTTCCACAGACCCTATGGCTACACCTTC. The V and J segments used are TRBV11-2 and TRBJ1-2; no confident D gene assignment can be made. Trimming at the junction amounts to 3 bases on V and 4 bases on J, and the germline ends lie 9 bases apart. The germline V gene provides CDR1 SGHAT and CDR2 FQNNGV. The CDR3 measures 13 amino acids from cysteine to phenylalanine. Just CDR3 DNA is preserved here, 39 bases in frame from base 1.